The 27 T cell receptor beta chains in this list originate from one sample, sequenced in a study of blood T cell repertoires in COVID-19. Generated by immunoSEQ multiplex PCR, the TCRdb table keeps only in-frame clones and is missing some. The sample holds roughly 300,000 clones, about 87% seen once. The specimen sequenced was peripheral blood. These receptors were obtained from a woman between 50 and 59 years old who had recovered from COVID-19.

The chain recombines TRBV15 with TRBJ1-2; 9 bases agree with TRBD1. The germline gives CDR1 LNHNV, CDR2 YYDKDF (reference sequence). The CDR3 is 14 residues long. With 3 bases clipped from V and 3 bases from J, the junction kept 2 bases outside the gene matches. CDR3 nucleotides: TGTGCCACCAGCAGGGACAGGGGTGACTATGGCTACACCTTC. This encodes CATSRDRGDYGYTF.

V and J are TRBV3-1 (or the pseudogene TRBV3-2) and TRBJ1-5; D not resolved. Trimming pared 3 bases from V and 3 bases from J, leaving 12 bases between. The CDR3 consists of 15 residues. CDR1 is LGHDT, CDR2 YNNKEL, per germline (reference sequence). The CDR3 sequence: CASSQRVEPNQPQHF. The CDR3 nucleotides are TGTGCCAGCAGCCAGAGGGTTGAGCCCAATCAGCCCCAGCATTTT.

This clone was counted a single time. The genes are TRBV6-2 or TRBV6-3 and TRBJ1-5; D is perhaps TRBD1 (5 bases). V was shortened by 4 bases and J by 3 bases, with 10 bases between the two germline ends. This CDR3 is 14 amino acids long. Looked up from germline, CDR1 is MNHEY and CDR2 is SVGEGT. DNA for the CDR3: TGTGCCAGCAGTTTCGGACATCTCAATCAGCCCCAGCATTTT. This sequence encodes CASSFGHLNQPQHF.

On this clone: The sample has other DNA sequences that encode this CDR3 too. The rearrangement links TRBV19 to TRBJ2-7; D gene unclear. There are 12 residues in the CDR3. V lost 5 bases and J 2 bases, leaving 7 bases between the germline ends. CDR1 is LNHDA and CDR2 is SQIVND in the germline V gene (reference sequence). For the CDR3, the DNA is TGTGCCAGTAGTTCGGGTACCTACGAGCAGTACTTC. Protein sequence: CASSSGTYEQYF.

The chain carries TRBV7-2 and TRBJ2-1; 9 bases match TRBD2. This CDR3 has 15 residues. V shed 5 bases, J shed 8 bases, and the junction held 10 bases outside the gene matches. Germline CDR1 SGHTA, CDR2 FQGNSA. The CDR3 spells CASSTIAGDRYEQFF. DNA for the CDR3: TGTGCCAGCAGCACGATAGCGGGGGATCGGTATGAGCAGTTCTTC.

The rearrangement links TRBV28 to TRBJ1-1; D remains ambiguous. The CDR3 runs 13 residues. V shed 6 bases and J shed 3 bases, with 11 bases lying between them. Germline V gene lookup returns CDR1 MDHEN and CDR2 SYDVKM. The DNA for the CDR3 is TGTGCCAGCAGGAGGAGGCCCCACACTGAAGCTTTCTTT. The encoded protein is CASRRRPHTEAFF.

This clone was detected ten times or more. This chain connects TRBV7-2 to TRBJ2-3, with D unclear. Germline-derived CDR1 and CDR2 are SGHTA and FQGNSA. Trimming took off 3 bases at V and 3 bases at J, with 7 bases between the two ends. The length of the CDR3 is 13 residues. DNA for the CDR3: TGTGCCAGCAGCTTGTGGAGTACAGATACGCAGTATTTT. The encoded protein is CASSLWSTDTQYF. The full variable domain, its missing parts supplied by reference TRBV7-2 and TRBJ2-3, is GAGVSQSPSNKVTEKGKDVELRCDPISGHTALYWYRQSLGQGLEFLIYFQGNSAPDKSGLPSDRFSAERTGGSVSTLTIQRTQQEDSAVYLCASSLWSTDTQYFGPGTRLTVL.

V gene TRBV4-1 combines with J gene TRBJ2-2; unclear D gene. The CDR3 sequence is 16 residues long. The germline V and J ends were trimmed by 3 bases and 1 base, with 12 bases remaining between them. Germline-derived CDR1 and CDR2 are MGHRA and YSYEKL. In DNA, the CDR3 is TGCGCCAGCAGCCACCCCCCCCGCGGGAACACCGGGGAGCTGTTTTTT. This codes for CASSHPPRGNTGELFF.

This clone was seen just once. The genes are TRBV23-1 and TRBJ2-3; 13 bases fit TRBD2. TRBV23-1 is assigned to the ORF class and has an uncertain function. The CDR3 spans 18 residues. The trim removed 6 bases at V and 9 bases at J, leaving 18 bases unmatched. The CDR3 coding sequence is TGCGCCAGCAGACAACCTACTAGCGGGAGGGCCGTGATGGGCACGCAGTATTTT. It translates to CASRQPTSGRAVMGTQYF.

Only a few counts were recorded for this clone. The V gene is TRBV5-1, the J gene TRBJ1-1, with 8 positions matching TRBD1. CDR1 and CDR2 (germline): SGHRS, YFSETQ. V lost 3 bases and J lost 5; bases outside the gene matches: 6. This CDR3 is 14 amino acids long. The CDR3 nucleotides are TGCGCCAGCAGCTCCACAGGGGGTAGAACTGAAGCTTTCTTT. Translated, it gives CASSSTGGRTEAFF.

This clone was observed once. The chain has TRBV30 and TRBJ2-7, with 9 bases matching TRBD1. Germline lookup yields CDR1 GTSNPN and CDR2 SVGIG (reference sequence). Unmatched junction bases numbered 7, after V lost 1 base and J lost 3 bases. The CDR3 spans 15 residues. For the CDR3, the DNA is TGTGCCTGGAGTGGTGAAGGGACAGGGCGCTACGAGCAGTACTTC. Translated: CAWSGEGTGRYEQYF.

V and J are TRBV3-1 (or the pseudogene TRBV3-2) and TRBJ1-4; D is uncertain. V was clipped by 0 bases and J by 8 bases, with 10 bases between them. This CDR3 has 14 residues. The germline gives CDR1 LGHDT, CDR2 YNNKEL (reference sequence). CDR3 in amino acids: CASSQDLYGEKLFF. The CDR3 DNA follows: TGTGCCAGCAGCCAAGATCTTTACGGGGAAAAACTGTTTTTT.

This chain uses TRBV29-1 with TRBJ1-1, with D maybe TRBD1 (6 bases). The CDR3 totals 12 residues. With 4 bases removed from V and 5 bases from J, the gap between germline ends came to 11 bases. Per the germline V gene, CDR1 is SQVTM and CDR2 is ANQGSEA. The DNA for the CDR3 is TGCAGCGTTGGATGGCAGGGGACTGAAGCTTTCTTT. Translated: CSVGWQGTEAFF.

This CDR3 is CATEDIGAKAFF. The CDR3 nucleotides read TGTGCCACCGAAGACATTGGCGCTAAAGCTTTCTTT. The V and J genes are TRBV10-3 and TRBJ1-1; D not resolved. Trimming pared 10 bases from V and 9 bases from J, leaving 18 bases between. The germline V gene encodes CDR1 ENHRY and CDR2 SYGVKD. The CDR3 loop spans 12 amino acids.

The chain recombines TRBV21-1 with TRBJ2-7; whether TRBD2, the table's D call, matches the DNA was not checked. TRBV21-1 is flagged as a pseudogene. The length of the CDR3 is 14 residues. CDR3 DNA sequence: TGTGCCAGCAGCAACGGAGGCCCAAATGCCGAGCAGTACTTC. Its protein product is CASSNGGPNAEQYF.

This chain connects TRBV19 to TRBJ1-6; TRBD1 might be the D (6 bases). This CDR3 comprises 16 residues. Between the trimmed V and J ends, which lost 5 bases and 6 bases, there was a span of 17 bases. Germline V lookup: CDR1 LNHDA, CDR2 SQIVND (reference sequence). The CDR3 DNA follows: TGTGCCAGTAGTGCCGACCGGACAGCACTTAATTCACCCCTCCACTTT. Protein: CASSADRTALNSPLHF.

The V gene is TRBV11-2, the J gene TRBJ2-3; 10 nucleotides line up with TRBD2. The CDR3 loop spans 18 amino acids. Germline assignment: CDR1 SGHAT and CDR2 FQNNGV. Trimming at V came to 5 bases and at J to 3 bases, leaving 14 bases not matched to a gene. The CDR3 coding sequence is TGTGCCAGCAGCCGAGGTGGGGCTAGCGGGAGTAAGACAGATACGCAGTATTTT. It translates to CASSRGGASGSKTDTQYF.

The chain recombines TRBV9 with TRBJ1-2; no definite D call. The germline gives CDR1 SGDLS, CDR2 YYNGEE. Trimming stripped 0 bases from V and 3 bases from J, with 9 bases between. The CDR3 consists of 14 residues. The chain's CDR3 is CASSVDDTYYGYTF. In nucleotides, the CDR3 is TGTGCCAGCAGCGTAGATGACACATACTATGGCTACACCTTC.

The chain links TRBV24-1 to TRBJ2-2, with 7 bases aligning to TRBD1. Germline V gives CDR1 KGHDR, CDR2 SFDVKD. This CDR3 contains 14 residues. V gave up 5 bases and J gave up 5 bases; unmatched junction bases: 4. The CDR3 reads CATSGDRRTGELFF. In DNA form, the CDR3 reads TGTGCCACCAGTGGGGACAGAAGAACCGGGGAGCTGTTTTTT.

This rearrangement joins TRBV9 to TRBJ2-7; 13 bases fit TRBD2. CDR3 length: 17 amino acids. V dropped 0 bases and J dropped 4; count of bases not matched to a gene: 7. Germline values: CDR1 SGDLS, CDR2 YYNGEE. As DNA, the CDR3 is TGTGCCAGCAGCGTAGGCGGACTAGCGGGAGTTGGGTACGAGCAGTACTTC. Its translation is CASSVGGLAGVGYEQYF.

The J gene is TRBJ2-1, the V gene TRBV7-9, with D tentatively TRBD1 (6 bases). Per the germline V gene, CDR1 is SEHNR and CDR2 is FQNEAQ (reference sequence). Trimming left V 1 base short and J 5 bases short, with 21 bases between. CDR3 length: 18 amino acids. In DNA form, the CDR3 reads TGTGCCAGCAGCTTAGTGAATTGGGGGCCTAGAGCGGACAATGAGCAGTTCTTC. The encoded protein is CASSLVNWGPRADNEQFF.

The V and J genes are TRBV11-2 and TRBJ1-1; D not resolved. The CDR3 is made up of 14 amino acids. Trimming stripped 5 bases from V and 2 bases from J, with 12 bases between. Germline V gene sequence: CDR1 SGHAT, CDR2 FQNNGV. CDR3 region: CASSPPGINTEAFF. CDR3 bases: TGTGCCAGCAGCCCGCCGGGGATTAACACTGAAGCTTTCTTT.

This clone was observed once. The chain recombines TRBV10-1 with TRBJ2-5; the D gene is possibly TRBD2 (5 bases). Looked up from germline, CDR1 is WNHNN and CDR2 is SYGVQD (reference sequence). This CDR3 is built from 17 residues. Trimming stripped 0 bases from V and 5 bases from J, with 19 bases between. CDR3 DNA: TGCGCCAGCAGTGAGTCTAAAAGTATCAGCGGCCCGGAGACCCAGTACTTC. Translated: CASSESKSISGPETQYF.

The chain carries TRBV4-3 and TRBJ1-2; 8 bases map to TRBD1. Germline trimming cut 3 bases from V and 6 bases from J; bases unmatched to any gene: 9. Germline V gives CDR1 LGHNA, CDR2 YSLEER. The CDR3 spans 15 residues. CDR3 DNA sequence: TGCGCCAGCAGCCAGAGACACCAGGGGGCAGATGGCTACACCTTC. As protein: CASSQRHQGADGYTF.

V and J are TRBV7-7 and TRBJ1-1; D might be TRBD1 (5 bases). V shed 2 bases and J shed 1 base, with 11 bases lying between them. The CDR3 covers 15 residues. The germline V gene has CDR1 SSHAT and CDR2 FNYEAQ (reference sequence). This CDR3 reads CASSLLGQTNTEAFF. DNA of the CDR3: TGTGCCAGCAGCTTATTGGGGCAGACGAACACTGAAGCTTTCTTT.

V is TRBV27 and J is TRBJ1-5; tentative D call: TRBD1 (6 bases). Germline assignment: CDR1 MNHEY and CDR2 SMNVEV (reference sequence). V was pared by 2 bases and J by 1 base, with 12 bases between. The CDR3 has 16 residues. Here the CDR3 DNA reads TGTGCCAGCAGTTTACTTGGGGGCCTGAGCAATCAGCCCCAGCATTTT. Its protein product is CASSLLGGLSNQPQHF.

The rearrangement uses TRBV5-1 and TRBJ1-1; 9 nucleotides match TRBD1. The V gene's germline CDR1 is SGHRS and CDR2 YFSETQ. The V gene end was trimmed by 0 bases and the J gene end by 5 bases; junction bases not matched to a gene: 5. This CDR3 comprises 15 residues. DNA for the CDR3: TGCGCCAGCAGCTTGGCCGGGACAGGGACTACTGAAGCTTTCTTT. As protein: CASSLAGTGTTEAFF.